This T cell receptor beta chain is from a study of T cell responses to AZD1222 COVID-19 vaccine. In the case of this clone: The sample holds other DNA sequences that translate to the same CDR3.

Method: immunoSEQ multiplex PCR; TCRdb's copy keeps in-frame clones and lacks some. Of over 40,000 clones in the sample, roughly 80% were seen once. The material sequenced was peripheral blood, taken on day 0 of AZD1222 vaccination. This TCR was recovered from an adult in good health.

The CDR3 nucleotides are TGTGCCAGCTCACCAGATACGTACCAGCCCCAGCATTTT. Translation gives CASSPDTYQPQHF. This chain connects TRBV18 to TRBJ1-5; D not certain. Looked up from germline, CDR1 is KGHSH and CDR2 is LQKENI. The CDR3 sequence is 13 residues long. V lost 2 bases and J lost 7, with 9 bases in between.